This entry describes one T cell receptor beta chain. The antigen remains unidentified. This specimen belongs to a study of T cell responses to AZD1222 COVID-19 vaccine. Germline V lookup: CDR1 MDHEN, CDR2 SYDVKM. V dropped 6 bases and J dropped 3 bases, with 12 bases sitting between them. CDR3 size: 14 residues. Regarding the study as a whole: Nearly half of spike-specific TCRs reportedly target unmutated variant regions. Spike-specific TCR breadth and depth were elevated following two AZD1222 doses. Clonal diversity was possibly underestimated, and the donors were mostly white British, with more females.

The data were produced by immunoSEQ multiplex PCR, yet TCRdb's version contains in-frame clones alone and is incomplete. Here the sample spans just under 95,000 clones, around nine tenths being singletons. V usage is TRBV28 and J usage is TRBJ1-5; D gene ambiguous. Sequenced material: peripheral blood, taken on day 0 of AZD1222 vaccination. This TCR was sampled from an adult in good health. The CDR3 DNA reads TGTGCCAGCAGCCGAGGTGGGGACAATCAGCCCCAGCATTTT. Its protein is CASSRGGDNQPQHF.